Shown below are 30 T cell receptor beta chains from a single sample sequenced in a study of blood T cell repertoires in COVID-19. Clones were sequenced by immunoSEQ multiplex PCR, and TCRdb holds only the in-frame ones, with some missing. The data show more than 200,000 clones, with 82% seen just once and roughly 8.2% held by the top ten. The sequencing input was peripheral blood. The receptors here all came from a woman of 80 years or more with COVID-19, enrolled during active disease.

The chain joins TRBV10-2 to TRBJ2-1; D is unclear. The CDR3 extends over 13 amino acids. Trimming removed 9 bases at V and 4 bases at J, with 13 bases between. Germline V CDR1 and CDR2: WSHSY, SAAADI. CDR3 nucleotide sequence: TGCGCCAGTTTACTTCCAGGATACAATGAGCAGTTCTTC. Amino acids: CASLLPGYNEQFF.

The J gene is TRBJ1-5, the V gene TRBV28, with a tentative D call TRBD1 (6 bases). The CDR3 has 16 amino acids. Germline V gives CDR1 MDHEN, CDR2 SYDVKM. With 6 bases removed from V and 0 bases from J, the gap between germline ends came to 15 bases. CDR3: CASRGRQEYSNQPQHF. The CDR3 nucleotides are TGTGCCAGCAGAGGTAGACAGGAGTATAGCAATCAGCCCCAGCATTTT.

CDR3 loop: CASQPFSTTNEKLFF. DNA for the CDR3: TGTGCCAGCCAACCTTTTAGTACAACTAATGAAAAACTGTTTTTT. The rearrangement uses TRBV6-6 and TRBJ1-4; no firm D call. This CDR3 contains 15 residues. The ends were cut back, 8 bases at V and 0 bases at J, with 13 bases in the middle. Per germline, CDR1 MNHNY and CDR2 SVGAGI (reference sequence).

This clone was seen more than once but under ten times. V gene TRBV6-6 combines with J gene TRBJ1-1; 7 positions agree with TRBD1. V shed 5 bases and J 4 bases; nucleotides not matched to a gene: 7. The CDR3 is 14 amino acids. The germline V gene has CDR1 MNHNY and CDR2 SVGAGI (reference sequence). The chain's CDR3 is CASSPRQGSTEAFF. As DNA, the CDR3 is TGTGCCAGCAGTCCTCGACAGGGAAGCACTGAAGCTTTCTTT.

The chain employs TRBV6-5 and TRBJ1-3; perhaps TRBD1 as D (5 bases). Trimming left V 5 bases short and J 0 bases short, with 11 bases between. The germline gives CDR1 MNHEY, CDR2 SVGAGI. The CDR3 runs 15 residues. The chain's CDR3 is CASSPGTNSGNTIYF. The CDR3 DNA reads TGTGCCAGCAGTCCCGGGACTAACTCTGGAAACACCATATATTTT.

The chain combines TRBV19 with TRBJ1-5; 8 nucleotides align to TRBD1. The length of the CDR3 is 16 residues. Germline CDR1 is LNHDA and CDR2 is SQIVND (reference sequence). V trimming: 7 bases; J trimming: 6 bases; junction bases outside the gene matches: 14. The CDR3 sequence is CASTTRAGGAGQPQHF. The CDR3 nucleotides are TGTGCCAGTACCACGCGAGCAGGGGGCGCCGGTCAGCCCCAGCATTTT. The variable domain in full, with the rest retrieved from reference TRBV19 and TRBJ1-5, is DGGITQSPKYLFRKEGQNVTLSCEQNLNHDAMYWYRQDPGQGLRLIYYSQIVNDFQKGDIAEGYSVSREKKESFPLTVTSAQKNPTAFYLCASTTRAGGAGQPQHFGDGTRLSIL.

The V gene is TRBV4-1, the J gene TRBJ2-7, with TRBD1 matching 10 bases. The CDR3 loop spans 15 amino acids. The junction had 6 bases not matched to a gene; V was cut back by 2 bases and J by 5 bases. CDR1 is MGHRA and CDR2 is YSYEKL in the germline V gene. Here the CDR3 DNA reads TGCGCCAGCAGCCAACCGGGACAGGGGTTGGACGAGCAGTACTTC. As protein: CASSQPGQGLDEQYF.

V is TRBV18 and J is TRBJ1-1, with D possibly TRBD1 on 5 matching bases. The CDR3 is 13 residues long. V lost 6 bases to trimming and J lost 7 bases, with 15 bases between them. Per the germline V gene, CDR1 is KGHSH and CDR2 is LQKENI. CDR3 loop: CASSSTANFEAFF. Here the CDR3 DNA reads TGTGCCAGCTCGTCGACAGCCAACTTTGAAGCTTTCTTT.

This sequence joins TRBV5-1 and TRBJ2-5, with D perhaps matching TRBD2 (6 bases). Germline V gives CDR1 SGHRS, CDR2 YFSETQ. With 4 bases removed from V and 3 bases from J, the gap between germline ends came to 13 bases. The CDR3 has 14 residues. CDR3 in amino acids: CASSPLRREETQYF. The CDR3 region has the DNA TGCGCCAGCAGCCCTCTTCGGAGGGAAGAGACCCAGTACTTC.

The V gene is TRBV5-6, the J gene TRBJ2-7; a weak D match, TRBD2 (6 bases). Trimming removed 10 bases at V and 2 bases at J, with 19 bases between. The CDR3 has 14 amino acids. The V gene's germline CDR1 is SGHDT and CDR2 YYEEEE. The CDR3 DNA sequence: TGTGCCGGATGGGACTCGGACCTTACCTACGAGCAGTACTTC. This translates into CAGWDSDLTYEQYF.

V usage is TRBV6-5 and J usage is TRBJ1-6, with a possible D match to TRBD1 (6 bases). The CDR3 is 16 amino acids. Looked up from germline, CDR1 is MNHEY and CDR2 is SVGAGI. Deletions cut 2 bases from V and 8 bases from J, with 16 bases between. CDR3 protein: CASSYNPGDRYSPLHF. CDR3 nucleotides: TGTGCCAGCAGTTACAACCCAGGGGATCGATATTCACCCCTCCACTTT.

V gene TRBV12-5 combines with J gene TRBJ1-1; possible D gene TRBD1, 5 bases. CDR1 and CDR2 from the germline V gene are LGHNT and FRNRAP. V lost 4 bases to trimming and J lost 10 bases, with 13 bases between them. This CDR3 is built from 12 residues. The CDR3 spells CASGSKTVRAFF. The CDR3 DNA sequence: TGTGCTAGTGGTTCAAAGACAGTGAGAGCTTTCTTT.

The chain combines TRBV5-8 with TRBJ2-1; 10 positions agree with TRBD2. With V trimmed by 3 bases and J by 6 bases, 6 bases remained unmatched. The V gene's germline CDR1 is SGHTS and CDR2 YDEGEE. The CDR3 spans 15 residues. The CDR3 loop is CASSWLSGGANEQFF. The CDR3 DNA is TGTGCCAGCAGCTGGCTAAGCGGGGGGGCCAATGAGCAGTTCTTC. The variable domain in full, completed from reference TRBV5-8 and TRBJ2-1, reads EAGVTQSPTHLIKTRGQQATLRCSPISGHTSVYWYQQALGLGLQFLLWYDEGEERNRGNFPPRFSGRQFPNYSSELNVNALELEDSALYLCASSWLSGGANEQFFGPGTRLTVL.

This rearrangement joins TRBV20-1 to TRBJ2-7, with 13 nucleotides matching TRBD2. The junction had 12 bases not matched to a gene; V was cut back by 3 bases and J by 4 bases. The CDR3 totals 17 residues. Looked up from germline, CDR1 is DFQATT and CDR2 is SNEGSKA (reference sequence). The CDR3 DNA reads TGCAGTGCTAGTCCGGGACTAGCGGGAACCGTGTCGTACGAGCAGTACTTC. Translated, it gives CSASPGLAGTVSYEQYF.

The chain links TRBV5-1 to TRBJ2-2; D is uncertain. The V gene's germline CDR1 is SGHRS and CDR2 YFSETQ. With 0 bases removed from V and 0 bases from J, the gap between germline ends came to 6 bases. The CDR3 has 15 amino acids. DNA of the CDR3: TGCGCCAGCAGCTTGGTCCCCGCGAACACCGGGGAGCTGTTTTTT. Encoded protein: CASSLVPANTGELFF.

The V and J genes are TRBV6-5 and TRBJ1-1; 7 bases are shared with TRBD1. Germline trimming cut 11 bases from V and 5 bases from J; bases unmatched to any gene: 14. Looked up from germline, CDR1 is MNHEY and CDR2 is SVGAGI. This CDR3 is built from 14 residues. DNA of the CDR3: TGTGCCGCTCGGGACAGCCGTTTTGGGACTGAAGCTTTCTTT. Its protein product is CAARDSRFGTEAFF.

This chain uses TRBV19 with TRBJ2-7; possible D gene TRBD1, 6 bases. Germline lookup yields CDR1 LNHDA and CDR2 SQIVND (reference sequence). Trimming cost V 6 bases and J 4 bases, with 16 bases left between them. The length of the CDR3 is 14 residues. CDR3 protein: CASSTGHSQYEQYF. CDR3 nucleotide sequence: TGTGCCAGTAGCACGGGACATTCACAGTACGAGCAGTACTTC. The full variable domain, with the rest looked up from reference TRBV19 and TRBJ2-7, is DGGITQSPKYLFRKEGQNVTLSCEQNLNHDAMYWYRQDPGQGLRLIYYSQIVNDFQKGDIAEGYSVSREKKESFPLTVTSAQKNPTAFYLCASSTGHSQYEQYFGPGTRLTVT.

The CDR3 nucleotides are TGTGCCAGCAGTTTGAGTTCCTATGGCTACACCTTC. Protein: CASSLSSYGYTF. V and J are TRBV6-2 or TRBV6-3 and TRBJ1-2; the D is unclear. Trimming left V 4 bases short and J 4 bases short, with 7 bases between. CDR1 is MNHEY and CDR2 is SVGEGT in the germline V gene. The CDR3 extends over 12 amino acids.

The genes are TRBV30 and TRBJ2-7, with 8 bases that match TRBD2. After removal of 2 bases from V and 9 bases from J, the junction contained 12 bases not matched to a gene. Per germline, CDR1 GTSNPN and CDR2 SVGIG (reference sequence). The CDR3 sequence is 14 residues long. The CDR3 bases are TGTGCCTGGAGTAGGGGACTAGGCGAATCGTGGCAGTACTTC. It encodes CAWSRGLGESWQYF.

This clone was seen a single time. The CDR3 DNA sequence: TGTGCCAGCCGTCCCAGCGGTGGCTACAATGAGCAGTTCTTC. The encoded protein is CASRPSGGYNEQFF. The rearrangement links TRBV2 to TRBJ2-1; maybe TRBD2 (5 bases). CDR3 length: 14 amino acids. Germline CDR1 and CDR2: SNHLY and FYNNEI. V dropped 8 bases and J dropped 3 bases, with 14 bases sitting between them.

V gene TRBV5-4 combines with J gene TRBJ2-5; possible D gene TRBD2, 6 bases. Germline V gives CDR1 SGHNT, CDR2 YYREEE (reference sequence). V was clipped by 1 base and J by 1 base, with 8 bases between them. The CDR3 consists of 14 residues. In nucleotides, the CDR3 is TGTGCCAGCAGCTTGAGACTAGTCCAAGAGACCCAGTACTTC. Its protein is CASSLRLVQETQYF.

This clone was recorded a few times. The chain employs TRBV28 and TRBJ2-7; TRBD2 aligns across 8 bases. The V gene's germline CDR1 is MDHEN and CDR2 SYDVKM. This CDR3 contains 14 residues. V lost 5 bases and J lost 5; bases outside the gene matches: 8. The CDR3: CASSLAGSADEQYF. The CDR3 DNA reads as TGTGCCAGCAGTCTAGCGGGCTCTGCGGACGAGCAGTACTTC.

The chain is built from TRBV7-3 and TRBJ2-5, with 8 nucleotides matching TRBD2. Looked up from germline, CDR1 is SGHTA and CDR2 is FQGTGA. V was pared by 4 bases and J by 4 bases, with 8 bases of the junction left unmatched. CDR3 length equals 15 residues. CDR3 nucleotides: TGTGCCAGCAGCTCCAGCGGGGGTAACAGAGAGACCCAGTACTTC. Protein sequence: CASSSSGGNRETQYF.

The chain combines TRBV4-2 with TRBJ2-1; 8 bases are shared with TRBD2. V shed 4 bases, J shed 4 bases, and the junction held 3 bases outside the gene matches. The CDR3 has 14 amino acids. Per germline, CDR1 LGHNA and CDR2 YNFKEQ. In DNA form, the CDR3 reads TGTGCCAGCAGCCTAGCGGGGAGTTACAATGAGCAGTTCTTC. It encodes CASSLAGSYNEQFF.

V usage is TRBV29-1 and J usage is TRBJ1-3; D might be TRBD1 (6 bases). The germline V and J ends were trimmed by 4 bases and 6 bases, with 13 bases remaining between them. The CDR3 runs 13 residues. The V gene's germline CDR1 is SQVTM and CDR2 ANQGSEA. Here the CDR3 DNA reads TGCAGCGTTGCGACAGGCCGACTAAACACCATATATTTT. Amino acids: CSVATGRLNTIYF.

The chain employs TRBV18 and TRBJ2-7; TRBD2 matches 7 bases. This CDR3 contains 13 residues. V gave up 3 bases and J gave up 7 bases; unmatched junction bases: 6. Germline V gives CDR1 KGHSH, CDR2 LQKENI. CDR3: CASSPSGVEEQYF. The CDR3 DNA reads as TGTGCCAGCTCACCGAGCGGGGTGGAGGAGCAGTACTTC.

The V gene is TRBV11-2, the J gene TRBJ1-1, with D maybe TRBD1 (6 bases). Trimming pared 1 base from V and 5 bases from J, leaving 14 bases between. The CDR3 contains 15 residues. The germline gives CDR1 SGHAT, CDR2 FQNNGV. CDR3 region: CASSLVGGRRTEAFF. In DNA form, the CDR3 reads TGTGCCAGCAGCTTAGTGGGGGGGCGTAGGACTGAAGCTTTCTTT.

The chain combines TRBV9 with TRBJ1-6; unclear D gene. Trimming took off 0 bases at V and 0 bases at J, with 7 bases between the two ends. Germline values: CDR1 SGDLS, CDR2 YYNGEE. The CDR3 runs 16 residues. The CDR3 sequence: CASSVVPRSYNSPLHF. CDR3 bases: TGTGCCAGCAGCGTAGTTCCTCGCTCCTATAATTCACCCCTCCACTTT.

J is TRBJ2-7 and V is TRBV10-2, with 8 bases identical to TRBD1. The V and J ends lost 0 bases and 7 bases, in that order; junction bases with no gene match: 8. CDR1 and CDR2 from the germline V gene are WSHSY and SAAADI. This CDR3 spans 15 amino acids. The CDR3 DNA reads TGCGCCAGCAGTGAGTCTGGGACAGGCTCTGAAGAGCAGTACTTC. This translates into CASSESGTGSEEQYF.

This chain connects TRBV6-5 to TRBJ1-6, with D perhaps matching TRBD1 (6 bases). The CDR3 has 14 amino acids. Germline-derived CDR1 and CDR2 are MNHEY and SVGAGI. Trimming cost V 8 bases and J 7 bases, with 15 bases left between them. The CDR3, as DNA: TGTGCCAGCCGGCCGACAGGCCTAAATTCACCCCTCCACTTT. Its translation is CASRPTGLNSPLHF.